One sample yielded the 5 T cell receptor beta chains listed below, sequenced in a study of early T cells in non-severe SARS-CoV-2 infection. TCRdb analysed the 5' RACE reads with MiXCR anew, one entry per CDR3 protein. This table has about 55,000 distinct CDR3 sequences, 5% to 7.5% appearing once. Here the sequenced sample was whole blood, taken at baseline. The receptors originated from an adult who was a healthcare worker with PCR-confirmed SARS-CoV-2 infection or an uninfected control (not recorded which).

The sample holds many counts of this clonotype. The chain couples TRBV29-1 to TRBJ2-5, with no clear D. The CDR3 is 11 amino acids. Trimming cost V 5 bases and J 5 bases, with 9 bases left between them. Germline V gene lookup returns CDR1 SQVTM and CDR2 ANQGSEA. This chain's CDR3 is CSVLPSETQYF. The CDR3 DNA reads TGCAGCGTTTTGCCGTCTGAGACCCAGTACTTC.

This clonotype was detected many times. This chain uses TRBV7-8 with TRBJ1-6; unclear D gene. Trimming left V 6 bases short and J 3 bases short, with 21 bases between. From germline, CDR1 is SGHVS and CDR2 FQNEAQ. This CDR3 comprises 18 residues. The CDR3, as DNA: TGTGCCAGCAGGAGGACGGCCAGCTCAACGGACTATAATTCACCCCTCCACTTT. Its translation: CASRRTASSTDYNSPLHF.

This clonotype was found many times. The chain joins TRBV4-3 to TRBJ2-5, with D perhaps matching TRBD2 (6 bases). Germline CDR1 is LGHNA and CDR2 is YSLEER. The CDR3 spans 14 residues. Trimming left V 0 bases short and J 5 bases short, with 10 bases between. Written as DNA, the CDR3 is TGCGCCAGCAGCCAAGACCAGGAGGGGGAGACCCAGTACTTC. Translating it yields CASSQDQEGETQYF.

This clonotype was picked up many times. V gene TRBV11-2 combines with J gene TRBJ2-1, with D unclear. The germline V and J ends were trimmed by 6 bases and 6 bases, with 15 bases remaining between them. The CDR3 length is 14 residues. Germline V lookup: CDR1 SGHAT, CDR2 FQNNGV. CDR3 in amino acids: CASSVLEAFNEQFF. The CDR3 DNA sequence: TGTGCCAGCAGTGTTCTAGAGGCTTTCAATGAGCAGTTCTTC.

The sample holds many counts of this clonotype. The chain links TRBV4-3 to TRBJ2-7, with 10 nucleotides matching TRBD2. V trimming: 2 bases; J trimming: 4 bases; junction bases outside the gene matches: 2. The CDR3 runs 14 residues. Per germline, CDR1 LGHNA and CDR2 YSLEER. In nucleotides, the CDR3 is TGCGCCAGCAGCCAAAGCGGGGGGGCGTACGAGCAGTACTTC. The encoded protein is CASSQSGGAYEQYF.